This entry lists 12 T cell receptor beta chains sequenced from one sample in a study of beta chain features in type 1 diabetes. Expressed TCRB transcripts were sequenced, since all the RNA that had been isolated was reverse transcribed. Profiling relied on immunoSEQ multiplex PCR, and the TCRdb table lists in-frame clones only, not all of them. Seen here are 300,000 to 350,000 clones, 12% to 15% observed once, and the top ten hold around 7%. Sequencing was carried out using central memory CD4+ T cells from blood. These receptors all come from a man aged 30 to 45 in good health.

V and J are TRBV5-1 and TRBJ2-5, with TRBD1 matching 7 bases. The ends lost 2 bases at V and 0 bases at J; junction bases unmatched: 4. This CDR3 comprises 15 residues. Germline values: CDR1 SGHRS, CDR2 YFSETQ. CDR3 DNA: TGCGCCAGCAGCTTACAGGGGCGCGACCAAGAGACCCAGTACTTC. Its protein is CASSLQGRDQETQYF.

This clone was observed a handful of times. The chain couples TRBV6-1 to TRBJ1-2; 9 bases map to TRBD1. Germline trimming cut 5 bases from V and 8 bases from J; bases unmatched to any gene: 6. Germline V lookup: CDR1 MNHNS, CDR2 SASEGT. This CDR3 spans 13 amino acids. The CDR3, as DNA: TGTGCCAGCAGTCTACAGGGGGCTCGAGGCTACACCTTC. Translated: CASSLQGARGYTF.

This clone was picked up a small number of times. For the CDR3, the DNA is TGTGCCAGCAGCGCTCCAAGGAAAGAGACCCAGTACTTC. As protein: CASSAPRKETQYF. This chain uses TRBV5-4 with TRBJ2-5; the D is unclear. The CDR3 is 13 residues long. With 4 bases removed from V and 3 bases from J, the gap between germline ends came to 10 bases. The germline V gene has CDR1 SGHNT and CDR2 YYREEE (reference sequence).

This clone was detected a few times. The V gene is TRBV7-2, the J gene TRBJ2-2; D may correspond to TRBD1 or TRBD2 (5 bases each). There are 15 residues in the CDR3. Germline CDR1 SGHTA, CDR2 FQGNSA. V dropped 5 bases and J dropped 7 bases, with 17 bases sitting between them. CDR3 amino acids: CASSPWGKGSGELFF. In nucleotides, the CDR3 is TGTGCCAGCAGCCCGTGGGGGAAAGGGAGCGGGGAGCTGTTTTTT.

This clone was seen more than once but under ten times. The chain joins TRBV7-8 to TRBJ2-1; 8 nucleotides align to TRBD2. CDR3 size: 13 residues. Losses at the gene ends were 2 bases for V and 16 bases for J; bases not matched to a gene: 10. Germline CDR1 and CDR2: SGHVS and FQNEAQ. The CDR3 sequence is CASSLIREGRIFF. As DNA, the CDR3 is TGTGCCAGCAGCTTAATACGGGAGGGCCGAATATTCTTC.

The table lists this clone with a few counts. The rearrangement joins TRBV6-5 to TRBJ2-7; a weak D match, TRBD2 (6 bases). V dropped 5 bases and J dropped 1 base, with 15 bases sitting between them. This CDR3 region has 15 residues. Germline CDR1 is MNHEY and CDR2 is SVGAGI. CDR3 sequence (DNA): TGTGCCAGCAGTAACGAATTGGGGGGTTCCTACGAGCAGTACTTC. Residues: CASSNELGGSYEQYF.

CDR3 protein: CASSPNRGPPNNGELFF. The CDR3 bases are TGTGCCAGCAGCCCGAACAGGGGGCCCCCCAATAACGGGGAGCTGTTTTTT. V is TRBV7-8 and J is TRBJ2-2; TRBD1 matches 9 bases. Trimming took 5 bases from V and 7 from J; bases not matched to a gene: 14. Germline loops: CDR1 SGHVS, CDR2 FQNEAQ. The length of the CDR3 is 17 residues. Combining the CDR3 with reference TRBV7-8 and TRBJ2-2 gives the whole variable domain GAGVSQSPRYKVAKRGQDVALRCDPISGHVSLFWYQQALGQGPEFLTYFQNEAQLDKSGLPSDRFFAERPEGSVSTLKIQRTQQEDSAVYLCASSPNRGPPNNGELFFGEGSRLTVL.

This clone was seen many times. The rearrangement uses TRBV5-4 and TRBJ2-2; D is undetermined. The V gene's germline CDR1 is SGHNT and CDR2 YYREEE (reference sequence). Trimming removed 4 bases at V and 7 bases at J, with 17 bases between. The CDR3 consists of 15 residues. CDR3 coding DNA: TGTGCCAGCAGCCCCCCCGAACGTAACGGCGGGGAGCTGTTTTTT. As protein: CASSPPERNGGELFF.

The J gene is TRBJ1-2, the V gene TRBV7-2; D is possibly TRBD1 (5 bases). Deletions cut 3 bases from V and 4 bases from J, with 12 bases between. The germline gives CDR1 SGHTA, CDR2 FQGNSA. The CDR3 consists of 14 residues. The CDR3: CASSLERDGYGYTF. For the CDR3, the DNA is TGTGCCAGCAGCTTGGAACGGGACGGCTATGGCTACACCTTC.

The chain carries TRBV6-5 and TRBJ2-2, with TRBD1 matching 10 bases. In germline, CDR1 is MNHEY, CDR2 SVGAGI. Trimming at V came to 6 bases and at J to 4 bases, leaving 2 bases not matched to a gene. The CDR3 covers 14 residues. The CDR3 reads CASSGTGATGELFF. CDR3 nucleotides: TGTGCCAGCAGCGGGACAGGGGCCACCGGGGAGCTGTTTTTT.

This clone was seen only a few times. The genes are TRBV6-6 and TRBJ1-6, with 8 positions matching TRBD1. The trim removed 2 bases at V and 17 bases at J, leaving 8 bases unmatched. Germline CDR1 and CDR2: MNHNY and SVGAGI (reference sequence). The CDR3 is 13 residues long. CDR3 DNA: TGTGCCAGCAGTTACCTTCAGACAGGGGTGGTCCACTTT. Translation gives CASSYLQTGVVHF.

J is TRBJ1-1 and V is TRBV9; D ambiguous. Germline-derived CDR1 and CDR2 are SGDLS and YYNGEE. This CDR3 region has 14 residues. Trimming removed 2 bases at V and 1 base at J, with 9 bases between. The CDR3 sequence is CASSVGITNTEAFF. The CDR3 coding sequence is TGTGCCAGCAGCGTTGGCATAACGAACACTGAAGCTTTCTTT.